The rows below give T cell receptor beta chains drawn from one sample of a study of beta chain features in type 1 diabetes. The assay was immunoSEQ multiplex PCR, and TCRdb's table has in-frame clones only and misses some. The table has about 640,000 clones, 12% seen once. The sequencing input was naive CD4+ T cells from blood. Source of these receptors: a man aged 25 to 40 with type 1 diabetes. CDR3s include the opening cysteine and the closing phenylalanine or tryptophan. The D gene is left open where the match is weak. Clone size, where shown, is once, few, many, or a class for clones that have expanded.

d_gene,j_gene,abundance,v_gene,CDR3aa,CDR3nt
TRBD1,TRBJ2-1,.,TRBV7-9,CASSLQGDLDYNEQFF,TGTGCCAGCAGCCTACAGGGGGACTTGGACTACAATGAGCAGTTCTTC
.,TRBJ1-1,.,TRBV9,CASSVEVDTEAFF,TGTGCCAGCAGCGTAGAGGTCGACACTGAAGCTTTCTTT
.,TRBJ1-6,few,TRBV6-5,CASRGDSPLHF,TGTGCCAGCAGAGGGGATTCACCCCTCCACTTT
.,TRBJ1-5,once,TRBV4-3,CASSQDAQGSDQPQHF,TGCGCCAGCAGCCAAGATGCACAGGGCAGCGATCAGCCCCAGCATTTT
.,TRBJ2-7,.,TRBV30,CAWGKGFGGYEQYF,TGTGCCTGGGGCAAGGGATTTGGGGGATACGAGCAGTACTTC
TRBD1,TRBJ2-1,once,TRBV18,CASSPGQGKNAEQFF,TGTGCCAGCTCACCGGGACAGGGGAAGAACGCTGAGCAGTTCTTC
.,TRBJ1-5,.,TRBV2,CASSATALQPQHF,TGTGCCAGCAGTGCGACGGCTCTCCAGCCCCAGCATTTT
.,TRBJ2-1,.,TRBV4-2,CASSQEKEQFF,TGTGCCAGCAGCCAAGAAAAGGAGCAGTTCTTC
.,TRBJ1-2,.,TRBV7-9,CASSLARPGDYGYTF,TGTGCCAGCAGCTTAGCGAGGCCAGGGGACTATGGCTACACCTTC
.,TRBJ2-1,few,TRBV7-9,CASSRGEGSYNEQFF,TGTGCCAGCAGTCGGGGTGAGGGATCCTACAATGAGCAGTTCTTC
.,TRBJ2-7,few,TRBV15,CATSRDSGTYEQYF,TGTGCCACCAGCAGAGATAGTGGTACCTACGAGCAGTACTTC
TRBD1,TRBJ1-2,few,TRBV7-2,CASSLGWVRRGPPVGYTF,TGTGCCAGCAGCTTAGGCTGGGTCCGAAGGGGGCCCCCGGTGGGCTACACCTTC
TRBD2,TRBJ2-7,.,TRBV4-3,CASSQAGTSDGGSQYF,TGCGCCAGCAGCCAAGCCGGGACTAGCGATGGGGGATCTCAGTACTTC
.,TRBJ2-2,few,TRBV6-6,CASSYSILRVAGELFF,TGTGCCAGCAGTTACTCGATTTTGCGGGTTGCCGGGGAGCTGTTTTTT
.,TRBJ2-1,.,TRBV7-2,CASSLGTGPQFF,TGTGCCAGCAGCTTAGGAACGGGCCCTCAGTTCTTC
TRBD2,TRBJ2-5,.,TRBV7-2,CASSLGGGTTETQYF,TGTGCCAGCAGCTTAGGGGGCGGGACTACGGAGACCCAGTACTTC
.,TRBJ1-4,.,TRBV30,CAWTQAEGEKLFF,TGTGCCTGGACACAGGCCGAGGGAGAAAAACTGTTTTTT
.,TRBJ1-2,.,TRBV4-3,CASSQDLSAGYTF,TGCGCCAGCAGCCAAGATCTCTCGGCTGGCTACACCTTC
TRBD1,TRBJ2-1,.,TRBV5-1,CASSQYSDRADEQFF,TGCGCCAGCAGCCAATACTCGGACAGGGCAGATGAGCAGTTCTTC
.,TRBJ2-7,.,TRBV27,CASSSRGDSYEQYF,TGTGCCAGCAGTTCCCGGGGCGACAGCTACGAGCAGTACTTC